These T cell receptor beta chains were read from a single sample in a study of CD8 T cells in Susac syndrome. TCRdb fed the immunoSEQ multiplex PCR reads into MiXCR, producing one record per CDR3 protein. The data hold 200,000 to 250,000 distinct CDR3 sequences, with roughly 95% observed a single time. Material: CD4+ T cells from PBMCs. The receptors here all came from a human donor with multiple sclerosis. Both conserved end residues are part of each CDR3. A D gene is named only where the DNA matches it firmly. Size is stated for part of the rows, as once, few or many counts, or as a class when the clone is expanded.

TRBV2,.,TRBJ1-1,.,TGTGCCAGCAATATCGGCGTTCGGGGGGACACTGAAGCTTTCTTT,CASNIGVRGDTEAFF
TRBV4-2,.,TRBJ2-1,TRBD2,TGTGCCAGCAGCCAAGCGGGAGGGCTCTACAATGAGCAGTTCTTC,CASSQAGGLYNEQFF
TRBV7-9,.,TRBJ1-4,TRBD1,TGTGCCAGCAGCTTAGAGGGGACAGTTGCGGAAAAACTGTTTTTT,CASSLEGTVAEKLFF
TRBV10-3,.,TRBJ1-2,TRBD1,TGTGCCATCAGTCCCGACAGGGGGCAAGGCTACACCTTC,CAISPDRGQGYTF
TRBV6-1,.,TRBJ1-5,.,TGTGCCAGCAGTGAAACTCAGCCCCAGCATTTT,CASSETQPQHF
TRBV29-1,.,TRBJ1-1,TRBD1,TGCAGCGTTTCACAGGGGATCACTGAAGCTTTCTTT,CSVSQGITEAFF
TRBV6-5,.,TRBJ1-1,.,TGTGCCAGCAGCTCGGGCCGGGGGCGGAACACTGAAGCTTTCTTT,CASSSGRGRNTEAFF
TRBV7-9,once,TRBJ2-1,.,TGTGCCAGCAGCTCCCCCAGGTGGCACAATGAGCAGTTCTTC,CASSSPRWHNEQFF
TRBV29-1,.,TRBJ1-1,.,TGCAGCCTCGGCGGCTCCGCTGAAGCTTTCTTT,CSLGGSAEAFF
TRBV4-1,.,TRBJ2-1,TRBD2,TGCGCCAGCAGCTCACGGACTAGCGAAGAGCAGTTCTTC,CASSSRTSEEQFF
TRBV19,.,TRBJ2-7,.,TGTGCCAGGGGTTGGGATGCGTGCTCCTACGAGCAGTACTTC,CARGWDACSYEQYF
TRBV30,.,TRBJ1-5,TRBD1,TGTGCCTGGAGGACCCGGACAGGGGGCAATCAGCCCCAGCATTTT,CAWRTRTGGNQPQHF
TRBV7-8,.,TRBJ1-1,TRBD1,TGTGCCAGCAGCACCTCCAGGGGGACTGAAGCTTTCTTT,CASSTSRGTEAFF
TRBV4-2,.,TRBJ1-3,.,TGTACCAGCAGCCAAGAACAGGTCTCTGGAAACACCATATATTTT,CTSSQEQVSGNTIYF
TRBV3-1,.,TRBJ2-1,TRBD2,TGTGCCAGCAGCAAGGGACTATCGACCGCCTCTGAGCAGTTCTTC,CASSKGLSTASEQFF
TRBV10-3,.,TRBJ2-5,.,TGTGCCATCAGTGATGGTTTTGGGACCCAAGAGACCCAGTACTTC,CAISDGFGTQETQYF
TRBV29-1,.,TRBJ1-1,.,TGCAGCGTTGAAGATCAGAGGGATGAAGCTTTCTTT,CSVEDQRDEAFF
TRBV24-1,.,TRBJ1-1,.,TGTGCCACCAGTGCTGTCTTAAACACTGAAGCTTTCTTT,CATSAVLNTEAFF
TRBV19,.,TRBJ1-5,TRBD1,TGTGCCAGTAGTACCGACAGGGATGATCAGCCCCAGCATTTT,CASSTDRDDQPQHF
TRBV7-9,few,TRBJ1-2,.,TGTGCCAGCAGCTTAGGACAGACTAACTATGGCTACACCTTC,CASSLGQTNYGYTF
TRBV19,.,TRBJ2-2,.,TGTGCCAGTAGGAACCGGGACATCGCGACCGGGGAGCTGTTTTTT,CASRNRDIATGELFF
TRBV4-1,once,TRBJ1-2,.,TGCGCCAGCAGCCAAGTCGGGACCGGCAACTATGGCTACACCTTC,CASSQVGTGNYGYTF
TRBV5-1,.,TRBJ2-3,TRBD2,TGCGCCAGCAGCTCGACACTAGCGGCGACAGATACGCAGTATTTT,CASSSTLAATDTQYF
TRBV20-1,.,TRBJ1-6,.,TGCAGTGCTAGGGACAGAAATTCACCCCTCCACTTT,CSARDRNSPLHF
TRBV24-1,once,TRBJ1-5,TRBD1,TGTGCCACCGGCGTCGCCCCGGGACAGGGGGCGGATAGCAATCAGCCCCAGCATTTT,CATGVAPGQGADSNQPQHF
TRBV12-3/TRBV12-4,.,TRBJ1-4,.,TGTGCCAGCAGGCCAGAAGCTGAAAAACTGTTTTTT,CASRPEAEKLFF
TRBV29-1,.,TRBJ2-2,TRBD1,TGCAGCGGTGCCGACAGGGGCACCGGGGAGCTGTTTTTT,CSGADRGTGELFF
TRBV10-3,once,TRBJ2-1,.,TGTGCCATCGGCCAGCCTAAGCAGTTCTTC,CAIGQPKQFF
TRBV24-1,.,TRBJ2-1,.,TGTGCCACCAGTGATTTTAAGGAGCAGTTCTTC,CATSDFKEQFF
TRBV12-3/TRBV12-4,.,TRBJ1-4,.,TGTGCCAGCAGTTCCGGTGTGACTAATGAAAAACTGTTTTTT,CASSSGVTNEKLFF
TRBV2,.,TRBJ2-1,.,TGTGCCAGCGGGATAGGCAGTAGGGACAATGAGCAGTTCTTC,CASGIGSRDNEQFF
TRBV7-3,once,TRBJ2-3,.,TGTGCCAGCAGCTTGGTAGGGGATGTGGGCACAGATACGCAGTATTTT,CASSLVGDVGTDTQYF
TRBV18,.,TRBJ1-1,.,TGTGCCAGTTTCCCGAGGGATCCAAGAAGTAGCACCGGGAAAGGCACTGAAGCTTTCTTT,CASFPRDPRSSTGKGTEAFF
TRBV3-1,few,TRBJ2-7,.,TGTGCCAGCAGCCAGACCTACGGCTACGAGCAGTACTTC,CASSQTYGYEQYF
TRBV7-2,.,TRBJ1-2,.,TGTGCCAGCAGCCCCCTCCCATTCGCTGGGGTCTATGGCTACACCTTC,CASSPLPFAGVYGYTF
TRBV9,.,TRBJ2-2,.,TGTGCCAGCAGCTCGGACGGGACTTGGGGTGCCGGGGAGCTGTTTTTT,CASSSDGTWGAGELFF
TRBV20-1,.,TRBJ1-1,.,TGCAGTGCCCTCCGGGCTCCGGCCGCTTTCTTT,CSALRAPAAFF
TRBV19,once,TRBJ2-3,.,TGTGCCAGTAGGGGACCGTATGGTAGCAAATCTAGCACAGATACGCAGTATTTT,CASRGPYGSKSSTDTQYF